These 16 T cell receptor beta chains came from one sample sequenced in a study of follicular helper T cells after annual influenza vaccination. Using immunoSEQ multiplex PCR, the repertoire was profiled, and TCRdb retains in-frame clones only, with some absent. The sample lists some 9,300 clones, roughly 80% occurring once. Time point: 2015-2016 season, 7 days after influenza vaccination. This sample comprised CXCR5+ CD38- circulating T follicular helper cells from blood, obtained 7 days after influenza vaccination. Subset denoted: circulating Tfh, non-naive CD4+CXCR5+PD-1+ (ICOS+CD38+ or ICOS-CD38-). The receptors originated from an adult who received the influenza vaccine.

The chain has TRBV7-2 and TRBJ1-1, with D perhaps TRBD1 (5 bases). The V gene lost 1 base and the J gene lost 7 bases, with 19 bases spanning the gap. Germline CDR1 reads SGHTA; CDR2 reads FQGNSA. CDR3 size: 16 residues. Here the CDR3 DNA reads TGTGCCAGCAGCTTAGTCTCACTTAGGGGTGGGAGTGAAGCTTTCTTT. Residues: CASSLVSLRGGSEAFF.

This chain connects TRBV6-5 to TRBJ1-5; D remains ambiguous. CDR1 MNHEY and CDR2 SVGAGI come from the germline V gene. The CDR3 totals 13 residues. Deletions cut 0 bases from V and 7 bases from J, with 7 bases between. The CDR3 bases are TGTGCCAGCAGTTACTCGGGTTCGCAGCCCCAGCATTTT. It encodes CASSYSGSQPQHF.

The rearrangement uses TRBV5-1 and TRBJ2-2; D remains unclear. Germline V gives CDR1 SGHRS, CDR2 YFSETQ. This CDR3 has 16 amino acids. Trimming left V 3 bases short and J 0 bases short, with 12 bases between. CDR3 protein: CASSSLGIANTGELFF. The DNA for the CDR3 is TGCGCCAGCAGCTCCCTCGGCATTGCGAACACCGGGGAGCTGTTTTTT. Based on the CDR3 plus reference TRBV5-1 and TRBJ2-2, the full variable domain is KAGVTQTPRYLIKTRGQQVTLSCSPISGHRSVSWYQQTPGQGLQFLFEYFSETQRNKGNFPGRFSGRQFSNSRSEMNVSTLELGDSALYLCASSSLGIANTGELFFGEGSRLTVL.

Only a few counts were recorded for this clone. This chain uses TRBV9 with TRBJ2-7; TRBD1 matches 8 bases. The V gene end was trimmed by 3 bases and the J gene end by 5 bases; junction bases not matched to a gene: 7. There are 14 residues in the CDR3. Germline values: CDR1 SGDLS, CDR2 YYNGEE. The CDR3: CASSARTGTHEQYF. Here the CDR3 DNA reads TGTGCCAGCAGCGCGCGGACAGGGACCCACGAGCAGTACTTC.

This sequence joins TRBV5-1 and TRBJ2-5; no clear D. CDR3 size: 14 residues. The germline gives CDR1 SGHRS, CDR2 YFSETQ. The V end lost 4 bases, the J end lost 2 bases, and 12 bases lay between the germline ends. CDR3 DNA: TGCGCCAGCAGCCCGCACGCCAGTCAAGAGACCCAGTACTTC. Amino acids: CASSPHASQETQYF.

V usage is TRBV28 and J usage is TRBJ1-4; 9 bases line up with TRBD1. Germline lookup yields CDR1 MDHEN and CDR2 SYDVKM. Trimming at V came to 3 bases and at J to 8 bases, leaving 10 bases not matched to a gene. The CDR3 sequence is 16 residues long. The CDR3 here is CASSLLPGQGREKLFF. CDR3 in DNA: TGTGCCAGCAGTTTGCTTCCGGGACAGGGTCGAGAAAAACTGTTTTTT. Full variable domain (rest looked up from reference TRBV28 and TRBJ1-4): DVKVTQSSRYLVKRTGEKVFLECVQDMDHENMFWYRQDPGLGLRLIYFSYDVKMKEKGDIPEGYSVSREKKERFSLILESASTNQTSMYLCASSLLPGQGREKLFFGSGTQLSVL.

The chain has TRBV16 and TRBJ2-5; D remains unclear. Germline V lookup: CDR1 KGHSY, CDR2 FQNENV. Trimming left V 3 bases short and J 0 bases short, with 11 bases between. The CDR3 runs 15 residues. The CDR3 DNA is TGTGCCAGCAGCCACCCCATAGGGTACCAAGAGACCCAGTACTTC. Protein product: CASSHPIGYQETQYF.

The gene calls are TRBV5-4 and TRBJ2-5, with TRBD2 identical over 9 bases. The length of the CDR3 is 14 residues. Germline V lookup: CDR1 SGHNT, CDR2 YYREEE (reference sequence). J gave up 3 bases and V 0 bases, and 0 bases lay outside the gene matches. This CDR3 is CASSLERGEETQYF. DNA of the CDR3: TGTGCCAGCAGCTTGGAGCGGGGGGAAGAGACCCAGTACTTC.

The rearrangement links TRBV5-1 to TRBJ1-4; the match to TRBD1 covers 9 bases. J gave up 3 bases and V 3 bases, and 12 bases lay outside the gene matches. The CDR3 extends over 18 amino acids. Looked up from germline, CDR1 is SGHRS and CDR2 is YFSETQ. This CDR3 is CASSSKPGTGLPNEKLFF. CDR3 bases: TGCGCCAGCAGCTCTAAACCCGGGACAGGGCTACCTAATGAAAAACTGTTTTTT.

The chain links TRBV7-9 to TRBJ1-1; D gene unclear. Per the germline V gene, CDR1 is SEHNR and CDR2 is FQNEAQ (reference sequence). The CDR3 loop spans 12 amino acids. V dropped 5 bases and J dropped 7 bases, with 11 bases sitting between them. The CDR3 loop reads CASSRTFNEAFF. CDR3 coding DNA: TGTGCCAGCAGCCGTACATTTAATGAAGCTTTCTTT.

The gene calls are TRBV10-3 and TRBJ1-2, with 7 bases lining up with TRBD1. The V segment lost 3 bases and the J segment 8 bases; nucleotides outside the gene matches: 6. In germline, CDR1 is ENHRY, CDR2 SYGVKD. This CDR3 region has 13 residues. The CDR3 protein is CAISDRQGWGYTF. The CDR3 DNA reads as TGTGCCATCAGTGATCGACAGGGATGGGGCTACACCTTC.

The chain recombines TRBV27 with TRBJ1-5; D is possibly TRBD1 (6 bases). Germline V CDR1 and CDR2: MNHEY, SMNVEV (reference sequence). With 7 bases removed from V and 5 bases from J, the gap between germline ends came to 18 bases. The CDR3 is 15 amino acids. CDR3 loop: CASTLNRDGDQPQHF. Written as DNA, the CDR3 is TGTGCCAGCACCTTGAACAGGGATGGGGATCAGCCCCAGCATTTT.

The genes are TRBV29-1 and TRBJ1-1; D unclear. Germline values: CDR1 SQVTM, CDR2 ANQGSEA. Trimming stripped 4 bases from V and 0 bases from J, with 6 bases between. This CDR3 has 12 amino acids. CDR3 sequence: CSVVPLNTEAFF. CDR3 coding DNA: TGCAGCGTTGTTCCCTTGAACACTGAAGCTTTCTTT.

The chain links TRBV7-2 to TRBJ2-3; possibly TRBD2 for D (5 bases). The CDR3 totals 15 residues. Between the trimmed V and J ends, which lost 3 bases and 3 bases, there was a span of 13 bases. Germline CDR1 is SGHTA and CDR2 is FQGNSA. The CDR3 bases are TGTGCCAGCAGCTTTACCCTACTAGGAACAGATACGCAGTATTTT. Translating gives CASSFTLLGTDTQYF.

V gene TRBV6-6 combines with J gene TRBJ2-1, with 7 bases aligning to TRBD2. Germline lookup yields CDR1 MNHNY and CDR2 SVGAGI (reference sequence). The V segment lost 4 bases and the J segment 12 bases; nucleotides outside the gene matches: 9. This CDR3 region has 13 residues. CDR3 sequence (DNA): TGTGCCAGCAGTTCCCCGCCGGGGAGGGCGCAGTTCTTC. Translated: CASSSPPGRAQFF.

The CDR3 spells CASSADLGNEKLFF. CDR3 bases: TGTGCCAGCAGTGCGGACCTTGGGAATGAAAAACTGTTTTTT. The chain recombines TRBV6-1 with TRBJ1-4; D call uncertain. From germline, CDR1 is MNHNS and CDR2 SASEGT. V lost 4 bases and J 5 bases, leaving 11 bases between the germline ends. The CDR3 sequence is 14 residues long.